The 27 T cell receptor beta chains reported below all come from one sample, sequenced in a study of OX40 agonist ivuxolimab in advanced cancers. Libraries came from the immunoSEQ multiplex PCR assay. This immuneACCESS table, as held by TCRdb, lists in-frame sequences with V and J called but not all clones. Of the missing ones, under half trace to an unresolved V gene in checked studies; the others have no known cause. In all, the sample holds about 91,000 clones, and 84% of those were seen once. Clones ranked in the top ten supply roughly 1.1% of the sample. The sequenced sample was CD4+ or CD8+ T cells sorted from blood, obtained in a trial of the OX40 agonist ivuxolimab. These receptors came from an adult with an advanced solid tumor such as melanoma, head and neck, liver or kidney cancer.

The rearrangement joins TRBV28 to TRBJ2-5; 10 positions match TRBD2. The CDR3 sequence is 15 residues long. Germline loops: CDR1 MDHEN, CDR2 SYDVKM. Germline trimming cut 3 bases from V and 5 bases from J; bases unmatched to any gene: 6. The CDR3 spells CASSLNLAGVETQYF. As DNA, the CDR3 is TGTGCCAGCAGTTTGAACCTAGCGGGGGTGGAGACCCAGTACTTC.

The rearrangement links TRBV27 to TRBJ2-3; D possibly corresponds to TRBD2 (6 bases). This CDR3 has 16 residues. Looked up from germline, CDR1 is MNHEY and CDR2 is SMNVEV (reference sequence). The V end lost 5 bases, the J end lost 4 bases, and 19 bases lay between the germline ends. In DNA, the CDR3 is TGTGCCAGCAGTAACGCGGGACCTGATATATCAGATACGCAGTATTTT. The encoded protein is CASSNAGPDISDTQYF.

This rearrangement joins TRBV9 to TRBJ2-1; the match to TRBD1 covers 10 bases. The CDR3 sequence is 17 residues long. The V segment lost 3 bases and the J segment 7 bases; nucleotides outside the gene matches: 13. CDR1 and CDR2 from the germline V gene are SGDLS and YYNGEE. Here the CDR3 DNA reads TGTGCCAGCAGCGCCCCGAACCGGGACAGGGGTGGGAATGAGCAGTTCTTC. Translated: CASSAPNRDRGGNEQFF.

This chain connects TRBV19 to TRBJ1-4; D ambiguous. The V end lost 2 bases, the J end lost 3 bases, and 10 bases lay between the germline ends. CDR1 is LNHDA and CDR2 is SQIVND in the germline V gene (reference sequence). CDR3 length: 15 residues. The CDR3 sequence: CASSISDGPNEKLFF. CDR3 in DNA: TGTGCCAGTAGTATATCCGACGGACCTAATGAAAAACTGTTTTTT. The full variable domain, its missing parts supplied by reference TRBV19 and TRBJ1-4, is DGGITQSPKYLFRKEGQNVTLSCEQNLNHDAMYWYRQDPGQGLRLIYYSQIVNDFQKGDIAEGYSVSREKKESFPLTVTSAQKNPTAFYLCASSISDGPNEKLFFGSGTQLSVL.

The V and J genes are TRBV5-6 and TRBJ2-7; the match to TRBD2 covers 9 bases. The CDR3 has 14 residues. Germline V gene sequence: CDR1 SGHDT, CDR2 YYEEEE. J gave up 2 bases and V 5 bases, and 5 bases lay outside the gene matches. The CDR3 nucleotides are TGTGCCAGCAGTACCCTAGCGGGGACCTACGAGCAGTACGTC. Protein sequence: CASSTLAGTYEQYV.

The chain links TRBV2 to TRBJ1-5; perhaps TRBD1 as D (6 bases). Trimming cost V 2 bases and J 2 bases, with 16 bases left between them. The CDR3 runs to 17 residues. Germline-derived CDR1 and CDR2 are SNHLY and FYNNEI. The CDR3 is CASSELQGLGGNQPQHF. The CDR3 DNA follows: TGTGCCAGCAGTGAACTACAGGGTCTGGGCGGCAATCAGCCCCAGCATTTT.

V gene TRBV28 combines with J gene TRBJ2-2, with a weak D call TRBD1 (5 bases). Germline V CDR1 and CDR2: MDHEN, SYDVKM. The CDR3 has 14 amino acids. The germline V and J ends were trimmed by 3 bases and 7 bases, with 12 bases remaining between them. This chain's CDR3 is CASSLEQVNGELFF. The CDR3 bases are TGTGCCAGCAGTTTGGAACAGGTGAACGGGGAGCTGTTTTTT.

The CDR3 sequence is CASSYPSRGDTEAFF. The CDR3 nucleotides are TGTGCCAGCAGTTACCCCTCCAGGGGGGACACTGAAGCTTTCTTT. J is TRBJ1-1 and V is TRBV6-6; TRBD1 agrees at 7 bases. The CDR3 length is 15 residues. V was pared by 2 bases and J by 3 bases, with 6 bases of the junction left unmatched. Germline V gene lookup returns CDR1 MNHNY and CDR2 SVGAGI (reference sequence).

The chain carries TRBV28 and TRBJ2-3; TRBD2 matches 8 bases. V shed 8 bases, J shed 1 base, and the junction held 8 bases outside the gene matches. The CDR3 sequence is 15 residues long. Germline V gene sequence: CDR1 MDHEN, CDR2 SYDVKM. CDR3: CASEPAGGGTDTQYF. CDR3 nucleotides: TGTGCCAGCGAGCCCGCGGGGGGCGGCACAGATACGCAGTATTTT. Drawing the rest from reference TRBV28 and TRBJ2-3, the complete variable domain is DVKVTQSSRYLVKRTGEKVFLECVQDMDHENMFWYRQDPGLGLRLIYFSYDVKMKEKGDIPEGYSVSREKKERFSLILESASTNQTSMYLCASEPAGGGTDTQYFGPGTRLTVL.

This chain uses TRBV10-1 with TRBJ1-5; a weak D match, TRBD1 (6 bases). V was pared by 4 bases and J by 2 bases, with 18 bases between. The length of the CDR3 is 17 residues. Germline CDR1 reads WNHNN; CDR2 reads SYGVQD (reference sequence). CDR3 region: CASSGQEKRLGNQPQHF. As DNA, the CDR3 is TGCGCCAGCAGTGGACAGGAGAAACGACTGGGCAATCAGCCCCAGCATTTT.

In the case of this clone: Additional DNA sequences in this sample encode the identical CDR3. The V gene is TRBV18, the J gene TRBJ2-3; D is uncertain. Germline V gene lookup returns CDR1 KGHSH and CDR2 LQKENI. Trimming shortened V by 3 bases and J by 3 bases, and 4 bases separated the two germline ends. The CDR3 has 12 amino acids. This CDR3 is CASSPSTDTQYF. The CDR3 nucleotides read TGTGCCAGCTCACCCAGTACAGATACGCAGTATTTT.

This chain connects TRBV19 to TRBJ1-2, with D maybe TRBD1 (6 bases). CDR3 length: 15 residues. Germline assignment: CDR1 LNHDA and CDR2 SQIVND (reference sequence). The germline V and J ends were trimmed by 0 bases and 4 bases, with 12 bases remaining between them. The CDR3 loop reads CASSIDLRTVYGYTF. The CDR3 nucleotides read TGTGCCAGTAGTATAGATCTCCGGACAGTCTATGGCTACACCTTC.

The gene calls are TRBV6-1 and TRBJ2-7; D uncertain. Trimming removed 8 bases at V and 0 bases at J, with 5 bases between. This CDR3 has 11 residues. Germline V gene sequence: CDR1 MNHNS, CDR2 SASEGT. CDR3 DNA sequence: TGTGCCAGCGTGTCCTCCTACGAGCAGTACTTC. Protein sequence: CASVSSYEQYF.

CDR3 sequence: CASSESRKGETQYF. CDR3 sequence (DNA): TGTGCCAGCAGTGAATCCCGGAAGGGGGAGACCCAGTACTTC. V gene TRBV25-1 combines with J gene TRBJ2-5, with D possibly being TRBD1 (5 bases). The CDR3 spans 14 residues. V was pared by 1 base and J by 5 bases, with 11 bases between. Looked up from germline, CDR1 is MGHDK and CDR2 is SYGVNS.

This clone was detected once. The gene calls are TRBV5-6 and TRBJ2-2; D perhaps matches TRBD2 (5 bases). This CDR3 region has 13 residues. CDR1 is SGHDT, CDR2 YYEEEE, per germline. Trimming pared 2 bases from V and 6 bases from J, leaving 8 bases between. CDR3 in DNA: TGTGCCAGCAGCTTAGCGGCCCCCGGGGAGCTGTTTTTT. Its protein is CASSLAAPGELFF.

This rearrangement joins TRBV7-2 to TRBJ2-3; 12 positions agree with TRBD2. V lost 7 bases to trimming and J lost 0 bases; unmatched junction nucleotides: 2. The CDR3 totals 15 residues. Germline assignment: CDR1 SGHTA and CDR2 FQGNSA. The CDR3 is CASTLAGGSTDTQYF. The CDR3 DNA reads TGTGCCAGCACCCTAGCGGGGGGGAGCACAGATACGCAGTATTTT. Drawing the rest from reference TRBV7-2 and TRBJ2-3, the complete variable domain is GAGVSQSPSNKVTEKGKDVELRCDPISGHTALYWYRQSLGQGLEFLIYFQGNSAPDKSGLPSDRFSAERTGGSVSTLTIQRTQQEDSAVYLCASTLAGGSTDTQYFGPGTRLTVL.

V gene TRBV6-5 combines with J gene TRBJ2-1, with D maybe TRBD1 (6 bases). Germline-derived CDR1 and CDR2 are MNHEY and SVGAGI. The CDR3 is 15 residues long. V lost 2 bases and J lost 1, with 9 bases in between. The CDR3 loop is CASSYVRGSYNEQFF. In nucleotides, the CDR3 is TGTGCCAGCAGTTACGTGAGGGGGTCCTACAATGAGCAGTTCTTC.

The chain recombines TRBV28 with TRBJ1-5; D not certain. The germline V gene has CDR1 MDHEN and CDR2 SYDVKM. Trimming took off 5 bases at V and 5 bases at J, with 19 bases between the two ends. CDR3 length equals 16 residues. CDR3 in DNA: TGTGCCAGCAGTCTCCCCGGCACAGCCCTTCATCAGCCCCAGCATTTT. It codes for CASSLPGTALHQPQHF.

V is TRBV11-2 and J is TRBJ1-4, with D perhaps TRBD1 (6 bases). Trimming pared 5 bases from V and 12 bases from J, leaving 16 bases between. The CDR3 length is 13 residues. Germline CDR1 SGHAT, CDR2 FQNNGV. As DNA, the CDR3 is TGTGCCAGCAGCAGCCCTGGGGGCCTGGAACTGTTTTTT. Its protein product is CASSSPGGLELFF. The variable domain in full, with the rest retrieved from reference TRBV11-2 and TRBJ1-4, is EAGVAQSPRYKIIEKRQSVAFWCNPISGHATLYWYQQILGQGPKLLIQFQNNGVVDDSQLPKDRFSAERLKGVDSTLKIQPAKLEDSAVYLCASSSPGGLELFFGSGTQLSVL.

The chain carries TRBV11-3 and TRBJ2-3; D gene uncertain. The germline CDR1 and CDR2 sequences are SGHNT and YENEEA. Trimming shortened V by 5 bases and J by 6 bases, and 12 bases separated the two germline ends. The CDR3 has 13 amino acids. The CDR3 sequence is CASSLIGGDTQYF. In DNA form, the CDR3 reads TGTGCCAGCAGCCTCATCGGTGGGGATACGCAGTATTTT.

The rearrangement links TRBV5-1 to TRBJ2-4, with 13 nucleotides matching TRBD2. Germline loops: CDR1 SGHRS, CDR2 YFSETQ. CDR3 length equals 15 residues. J lost 7 bases, V lost 4 bases, and 5 bases had no gene match. CDR3 sequence (DNA): TGCGCCAGCAGCCCCGGACTAGCGGGGGAGAACATTCAGTACTTC. Its protein product is CASSPGLAGENIQYF.

The V call is TRBV7-3, the J call TRBJ1-6; possibly TRBD1 for D (6 bases). CDR3 length: 14 residues. Deletions cut 4 bases from V and 8 bases from J, with 12 bases between. Per germline, CDR1 SGHTA and CDR2 FQGTGA. This CDR3 reads CASSSGQYHSPLHF. CDR3 nucleotide sequence: TGTGCCAGCAGCTCAGGACAGTACCATTCACCCCTCCACTTT. Based on the CDR3 plus reference TRBV7-3 and TRBJ1-6, the full variable domain is GAGVSQTPSNKVTEKGKYVELRCDPISGHTALYWYRQSLGQGPEFLIYFQGTGAADDSGLPNDRFFAVRPEGSVSTLKIQRTERGDSAVYLCASSSGQYHSPLHFGNGTRLTVT.

The J gene is TRBJ1-4, the V gene TRBV7-9; unclear D gene. V was trimmed by 5 bases and J by 8 bases, leaving 18 bases between them. CDR1 SEHNR and CDR2 FQNEAQ come from the germline V gene (reference sequence). The CDR3 covers 15 residues. The CDR3 here is CASSPLDLKNEKLFF. In DNA form, the CDR3 reads TGTGCCAGCAGCCCGCTGGATCTGAAGAACGAAAAACTGTTTTTT.

There are a few counts of this clone. The V and J genes are TRBV2 and TRBJ1-6; 9 bases line up with TRBD1. Germline lookup yields CDR1 SNHLY and CDR2 FYNNEI. Germline trimming cut 5 bases from V and 5 bases from J; bases unmatched to any gene: 7. The CDR3 totals 16 residues. Here the CDR3 DNA reads TGTGCCAGCAGTTTACGACGGACAGGGGATAATTCACCCCTCCACTTT. Translating gives CASSLRRTGDNSPLHF.

The sample holds a few counts of this clone. This chain connects TRBV30 to TRBJ1-4; 7 positions match TRBD1. CDR1 and CDR2 (germline): GTSNPN, SVGIG (reference sequence). This CDR3 has 14 residues. J gave up 5 bases and V 3 bases, and 6 bases lay outside the gene matches. The CDR3, as DNA: TGTGCCTGGAGGGCCGGGACAGCGAATGAAAAACTGTTTTTT. Amino acid sequence: CAWRAGTANEKLFF. Looking up the rest from reference TRBV30 and TRBJ1-4 gives the full variable domain: SQTIHQWPATLVQPVGSPLSLECTVEGTSNPNLYWYRQAAGRGLQLLFYSVGIGQISSEVPQNLSASRPQDRQFILSSKKLLLSDSGFYLCAWRAGTANEKLFFGSGTQLSVL.

The V call is TRBV9, the J call TRBJ2-6, with TRBD2 identical over 10 bases. This CDR3 is built from 20 residues. With 1 base clipped from V and 0 bases from J, the junction kept 10 bases outside the gene matches. Germline V lookup: CDR1 SGDLS, CDR2 YYNGEE. In nucleotides, the CDR3 is TGTGCCAGCAGCGTACTCGAGGGGATAGCGGGGGGCTCTGGGGCCAACGTCCTGACTTTC. This encodes CASSVLEGIAGGSGANVLTF.

CDR3: CASSSQGKGGSPLHF. DNA of the CDR3: TGCGCCAGCAGCTCACAGGGAAAAGGTGGTTCACCCCTCCACTTT. V gene TRBV4-3 combines with J gene TRBJ1-6; D is perhaps TRBD1 (6 bases). The length of the CDR3 is 15 residues. Trimming pared 5 bases from V and 9 bases from J, leaving 17 bases between. The germline CDR1 and CDR2 sequences are LGHNA and YSLEER.